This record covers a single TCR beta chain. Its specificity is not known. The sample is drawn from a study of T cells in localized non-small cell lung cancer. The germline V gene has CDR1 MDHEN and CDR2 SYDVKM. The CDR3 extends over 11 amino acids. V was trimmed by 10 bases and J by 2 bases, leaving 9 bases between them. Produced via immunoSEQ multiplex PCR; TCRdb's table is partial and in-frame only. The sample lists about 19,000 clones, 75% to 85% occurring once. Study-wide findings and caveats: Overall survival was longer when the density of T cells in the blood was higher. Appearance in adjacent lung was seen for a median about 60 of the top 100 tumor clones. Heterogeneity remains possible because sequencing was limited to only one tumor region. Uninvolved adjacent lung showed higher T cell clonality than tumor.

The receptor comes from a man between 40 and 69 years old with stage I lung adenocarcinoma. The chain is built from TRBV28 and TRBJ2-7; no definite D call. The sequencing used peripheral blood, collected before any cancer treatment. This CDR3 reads CATEGTYEQYF. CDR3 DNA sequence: TGTGCCACGGAAGGGACCTACGAGCAGTACTTC.